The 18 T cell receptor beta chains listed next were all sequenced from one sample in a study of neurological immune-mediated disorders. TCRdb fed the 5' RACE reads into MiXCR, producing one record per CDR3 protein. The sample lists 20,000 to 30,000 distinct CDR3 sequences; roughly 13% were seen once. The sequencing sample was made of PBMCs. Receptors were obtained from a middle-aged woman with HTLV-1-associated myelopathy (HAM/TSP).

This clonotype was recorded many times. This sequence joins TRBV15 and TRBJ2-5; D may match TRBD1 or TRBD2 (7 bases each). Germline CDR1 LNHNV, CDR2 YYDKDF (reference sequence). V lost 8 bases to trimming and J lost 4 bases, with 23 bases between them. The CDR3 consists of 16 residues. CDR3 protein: CATGGDRGGGRETQYF. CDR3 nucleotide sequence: TGTGCCACCGGAGGGGACAGAGGGGGGGGGCGAGAGACCCAGTACTTC.

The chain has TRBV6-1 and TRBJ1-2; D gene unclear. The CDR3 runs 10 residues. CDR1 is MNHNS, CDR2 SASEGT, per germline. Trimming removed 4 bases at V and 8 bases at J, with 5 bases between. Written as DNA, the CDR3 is TGTGCCAGCAGTGCGGTGGGCTACACCTTC. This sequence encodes CASSAVGYTF.

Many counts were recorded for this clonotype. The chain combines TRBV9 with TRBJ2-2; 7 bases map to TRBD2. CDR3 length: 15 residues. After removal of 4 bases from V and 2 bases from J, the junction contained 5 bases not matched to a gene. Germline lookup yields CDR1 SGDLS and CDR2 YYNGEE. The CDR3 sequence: CASSPGTTNTGELFF. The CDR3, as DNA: TGTGCCAGCAGCCCAGGGACTACTAACACCGGGGAGCTGTTTTTT.

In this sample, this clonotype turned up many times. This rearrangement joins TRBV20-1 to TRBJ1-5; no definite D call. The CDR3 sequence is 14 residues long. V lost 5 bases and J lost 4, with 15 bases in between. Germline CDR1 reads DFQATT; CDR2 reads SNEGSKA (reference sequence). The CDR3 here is CSALGLDTNQPQHF. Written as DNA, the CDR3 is TGCAGTGCTCTGGGCCTCGACACAAATCAGCCCCAGCATTTT.

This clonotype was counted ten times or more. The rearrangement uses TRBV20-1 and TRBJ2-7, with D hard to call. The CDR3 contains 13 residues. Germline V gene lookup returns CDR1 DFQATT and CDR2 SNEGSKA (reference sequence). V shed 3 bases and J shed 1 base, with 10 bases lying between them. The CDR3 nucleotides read TGCAGTGCTAGTGACGGCCTATCCTACGAGCAGTACTTC. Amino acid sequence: CSASDGLSYEQYF.

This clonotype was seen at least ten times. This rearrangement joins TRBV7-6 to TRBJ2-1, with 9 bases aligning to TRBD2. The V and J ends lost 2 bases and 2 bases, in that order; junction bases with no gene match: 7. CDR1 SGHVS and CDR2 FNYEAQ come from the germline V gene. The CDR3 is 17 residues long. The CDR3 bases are TGTGCCAGCAGCTTATTCGCTAGCGGGGATCCCTACAATGAGCAGTTCTTC. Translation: CASSLFASGDPYNEQFF.

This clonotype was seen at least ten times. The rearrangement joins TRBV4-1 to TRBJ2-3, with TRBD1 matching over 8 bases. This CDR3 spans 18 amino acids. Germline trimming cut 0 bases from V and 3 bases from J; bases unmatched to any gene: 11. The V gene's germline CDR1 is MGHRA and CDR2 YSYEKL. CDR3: CASSQDWDGTGNTDTQYF. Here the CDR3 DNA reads TGCGCCAGCAGCCAAGATTGGGACGGGACAGGAAATACAGATACGCAGTATTTT.

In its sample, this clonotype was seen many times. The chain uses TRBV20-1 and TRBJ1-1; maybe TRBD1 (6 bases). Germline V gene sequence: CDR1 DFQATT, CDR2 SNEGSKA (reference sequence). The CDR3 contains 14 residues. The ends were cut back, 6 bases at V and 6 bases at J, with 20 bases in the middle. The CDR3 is CSATKGGLLAEAFF. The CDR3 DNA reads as TGCAGTGCCACTAAGGGGGGGCTGTTGGCTGAAGCTTTCTTT.

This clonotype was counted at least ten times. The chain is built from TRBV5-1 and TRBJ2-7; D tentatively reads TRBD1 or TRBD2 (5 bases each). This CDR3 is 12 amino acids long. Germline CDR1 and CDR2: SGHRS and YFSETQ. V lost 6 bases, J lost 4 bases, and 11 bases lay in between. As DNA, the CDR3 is TGCGCCAGCAATGAGGGGTGTTACGAGCAGTACGTC. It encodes CASNEGCYEQYV.

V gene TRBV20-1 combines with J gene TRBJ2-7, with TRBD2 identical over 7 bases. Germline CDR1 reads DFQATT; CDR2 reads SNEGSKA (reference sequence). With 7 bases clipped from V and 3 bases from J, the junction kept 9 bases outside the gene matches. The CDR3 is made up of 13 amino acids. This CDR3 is CSVTRLAFYEQYF. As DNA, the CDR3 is TGCAGTGTTACGCGACTAGCTTTCTACGAGCAGTACTTC.

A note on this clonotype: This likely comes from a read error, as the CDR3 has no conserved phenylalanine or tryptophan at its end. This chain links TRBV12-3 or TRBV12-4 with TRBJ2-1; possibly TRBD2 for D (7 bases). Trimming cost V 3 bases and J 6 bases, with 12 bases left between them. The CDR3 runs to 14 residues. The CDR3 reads CASSLGGLVNEQFT. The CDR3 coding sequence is TGTGCCAGCAGTTTGGGGGGGCTGGTCAATGAGCAGTTCACC.

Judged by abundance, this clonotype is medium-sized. The CDR3 nucleotides are TGTGCCAGCAGCTTCTGGCGGGGGGGTGCTAGCACAGATACGCAGTATTTT. It codes for CASSFWRGGASTDTQYF. The chain has TRBV5-8 and TRBJ2-3, with 9 bases aligning to TRBD2. V shed 2 bases, J shed 0 bases, and the junction held 7 bases outside the gene matches. The germline V gene encodes CDR1 SGHTS and CDR2 YDEGEE. The CDR3 runs 17 residues. The whole variable domain, filled in from reference TRBV5-8 and TRBJ2-3, reads EAGVTQSPTHLIKTRGQQATLRCSPISGHTSVYWYQQALGLGLQFLLWYDEGEERNRGNFPPRFSGRQFPNYSSELNVNALELEDSALYLCASSFWRGGASTDTQYFGPGTRLTVL.

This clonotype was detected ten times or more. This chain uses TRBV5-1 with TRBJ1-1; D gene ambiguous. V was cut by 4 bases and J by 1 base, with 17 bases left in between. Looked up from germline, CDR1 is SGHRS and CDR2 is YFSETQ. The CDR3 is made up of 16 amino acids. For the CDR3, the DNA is TGCGCCAGCAGCCGGGGAACAATCACTCAGAACACTGAAGCTTTCTTT. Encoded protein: CASSRGTITQNTEAFF.

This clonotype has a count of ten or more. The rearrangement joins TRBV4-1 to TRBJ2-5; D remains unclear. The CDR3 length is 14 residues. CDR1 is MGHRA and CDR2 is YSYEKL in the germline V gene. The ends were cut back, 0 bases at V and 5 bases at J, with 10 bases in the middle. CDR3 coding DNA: TGCGCCAGCAGCCAAGAAAATAGTGGTGAGACCCAGTACTTC. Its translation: CASSQENSGETQYF.

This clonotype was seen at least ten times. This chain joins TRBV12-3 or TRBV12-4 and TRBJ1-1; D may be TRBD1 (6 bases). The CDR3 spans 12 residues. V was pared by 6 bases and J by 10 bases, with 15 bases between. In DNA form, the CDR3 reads TGTGCCAGCAGCCCTGACAGGCCAGGAGCTTTCTTT. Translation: CASSPDRPGAFF.

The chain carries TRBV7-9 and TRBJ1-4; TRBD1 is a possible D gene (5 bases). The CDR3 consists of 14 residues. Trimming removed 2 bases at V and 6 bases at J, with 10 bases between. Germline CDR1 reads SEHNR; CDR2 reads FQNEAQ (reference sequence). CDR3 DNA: TGTGCCAGCAGCTTACCCAGGGATGATGAAAAACTGTTTTTT. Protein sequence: CASSLPRDDEKLFF.

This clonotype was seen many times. The CDR3 reads CASSLVPLFREANYGYTF. In DNA, the CDR3 is TGTGCCAGCAGCTTAGTTCCTCTTTTCCGGGAGGCTAACTATGGCTACACCTTC. This rearrangement joins TRBV11-2 to TRBJ1-2; no reliable D call. This CDR3 region has 18 residues. Trimming cost V 1 base and J 0 bases, with 18 bases left between them. The germline V gene has CDR1 SGHAT and CDR2 FQNNGV.

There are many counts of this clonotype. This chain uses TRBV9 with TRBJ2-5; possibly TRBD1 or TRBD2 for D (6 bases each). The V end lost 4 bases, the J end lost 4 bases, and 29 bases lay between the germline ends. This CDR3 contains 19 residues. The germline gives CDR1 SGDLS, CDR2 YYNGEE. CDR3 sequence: CASSPQTPRVPGDIETQYF. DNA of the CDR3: TGTGCCAGCAGCCCCCAGACCCCCCGCGTTCCGGGGGACATAGAGACCCAGTACTTC.